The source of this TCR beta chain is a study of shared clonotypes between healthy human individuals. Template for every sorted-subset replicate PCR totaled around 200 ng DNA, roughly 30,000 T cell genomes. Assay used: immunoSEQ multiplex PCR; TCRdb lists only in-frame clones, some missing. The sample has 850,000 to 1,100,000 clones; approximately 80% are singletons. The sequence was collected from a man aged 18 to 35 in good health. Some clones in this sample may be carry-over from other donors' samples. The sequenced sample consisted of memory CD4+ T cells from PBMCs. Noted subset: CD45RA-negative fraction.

CDR3 nucleotide sequence: TGTGCCAGCAGCCAAGATCGCGGGGATCGGCGCAATACGCAGTATTTT. As protein: CASSQDRGDRRNTQYF. J is TRBJ2-3 and V is TRBV14; tentatively, D is TRBD2 (6 bases). V was cut by 0 bases and J by 7 bases, with 17 bases left in between. Per the germline V gene, CDR1 is SGHDN and CDR2 is FVKESK. This CDR3 region has 16 residues.